The 16 T cell receptor beta chains presented below share a single source sample, sequenced in a study of read filtering for tumor transcriptome and immune sequencing. The library was built from approximately 400 ng RNA with molecular barcoded adaptors for alpha/delta and beta/gamma chains. TCRdb redid the calling of the reads with MiXCR, one entry per CDR3 protein. The profile shows over 35,000 distinct CDR3 sequences, 12% of them singletons. The sequenced sample was a population of CD138-negative cells sorted from bone marrow. These receptors came from a donor aged 40 or older with multiple myeloma.

In this sample, this clonotype turned up many times. The V call is TRBV28, the J call TRBJ2-7; D is tentatively TRBD1 or TRBD2 (5 bases each). The CDR3 spans 14 residues. The germline CDR1 and CDR2 sequences are MDHEN and SYDVKM. Trimming removed 5 bases at V and 2 bases at J, with 13 bases between. CDR3 coding DNA: TGTGCCAGCAGTGGGGCCCCGGGACCCTACGAGCAGTACTTC. This sequence encodes CASSGAPGPYEQYF. Full variable domain (remainder filled in from reference TRBV28 and TRBJ2-7): DVKVTQSSRYLVKRTGEKVFLECVQDMDHENMFWYRQDPGLGLRLIYFSYDVKMKEKGDIPEGYSVSREKKERFSLILESASTNQTSMYLCASSGAPGPYEQYFGPGTRLTVT.

Of note for this clonotype: Mismatch with germline at one junction end may stem from a read error. The V gene is TRBV19, the J gene TRBJ2-7, with D maybe TRBD2 (6 bases). Germline CDR1 is LNHDA and CDR2 is SQIVND (reference sequence). The CDR3 consists of 14 residues. For the CDR3, the DNA is TGTGCCGGTAGAGGGTCGTGGAGGGGCCACGAGCAGTACTTC. It is translated as CAGRGSWRGHEQYF.

This clonotype has ten or more counts. This rearrangement joins TRBV6-1 to TRBJ2-3; D remains unclear. V was cut by 4 bases and J by 2 bases, with 16 bases left in between. Germline V gene lookup returns CDR1 MNHNS and CDR2 SASEGT. This CDR3 has 16 amino acids. The CDR3 nucleotides are TGTGCCAGCAGTGCCGCCTTGGGCGGTTACACAGATACGCAGTATTTT. The encoded protein is CASSAALGGYTDTQYF.

This clonotype was counted many times. The CDR3 nucleotides read TGCAGTGCCAGCAAGCTCGACAGGGAAACTGAAGCTTTCTTT. It is translated as CSASKLDRETEAFF. The genes are TRBV20-1 and TRBJ1-1, with TRBD1 matching 7 bases. The CDR3 has 14 amino acids. J was trimmed by 5 bases and V by 6 bases; bases with no gene match: 12. Germline values: CDR1 DFQATT, CDR2 SNEGSKA (reference sequence).

In regard to this clonotype: A read error may be the cause here, since a much bigger clone is one base away. The chain links TRBV7-3 to TRBJ2-3, with D perhaps matching TRBD1 or TRBD2 (6 bases each). Deletions cut 8 bases from V and 1 base from J, with 13 bases between. The CDR3 extends over 14 amino acids. The germline V gene has CDR1 SGHTA and CDR2 FQGTGA. For the CDR3, the DNA is TGTGCCAGCGGTACGGGGGCGGGCACAGATACGCAGTATTTT. As protein: CASGTGAGTDTQYF.

The table lists this clonotype with a few counts. This chain joins TRBV20-1 and TRBJ2-5; possible D gene TRBD2, 6 bases. From germline, CDR1 is DFQATT and CDR2 SNEGSKA (reference sequence). This CDR3 is built from 13 residues. V was trimmed by 6 bases and J by 5 bases, leaving 16 bases between them. CDR3 loop: CSADGGASETQYF. In nucleotides, the CDR3 is TGCAGTGCAGACGGCGGGGCGAGCGAGACCCAGTACTTC.

In its sample, this clonotype was seen many times. Compared with germline, one end of the junction differs, possibly owing to a read error. V gene TRBV4-1 combines with J gene TRBJ2-3; possibly TRBD2 for D (7 bases). Germline V gene sequence: CDR1 MGHRA, CDR2 YSYEKL. The CDR3 covers 17 residues. CDR3 DNA: TGTGCCAGCAGCCAAGAGGGGGGCGGGGGCCGTTCAGATACGCAGTATTTT. Residues: CASSQEGGGGRSDTQYF.

This clonotype appeared many times. The chain has TRBV7-2 and TRBJ2-1, with TRBD2 as a possible D gene (5 bases). CDR1 SGHTA and CDR2 FQGNSA come from the germline V gene. The V and J ends lost 4 bases and 3 bases respectively, with 13 bases between them. This CDR3 comprises 15 residues. The CDR3 sequence: CASSSWTGFYNEQFF. DNA of the CDR3: TGTGCCAGCAGCTCGTGGACTGGATTCTACAATGAGCAGTTCTTC.

In this sample, this clonotype turned up many times. The CDR3 reads CSARAGGVNQPQHF. The CDR3 nucleotides are TGCAGTGCGAGGGCGGGGGGGGTCAATCAGCCCCAGCATTTT. This chain uses TRBV20-1 with TRBJ1-5, with a possible D match to TRBD1 (5 bases). The CDR3 is 14 amino acids. V was pared by 6 bases and J by 3 bases, with 15 bases between. Germline values: CDR1 DFQATT, CDR2 SNEGSKA (reference sequence).

Worth noting for this clonotype: A far more abundant clone sits one base away, making this likely a read error. V is TRBV12-3 or TRBV12-4 and J is TRBJ2-2; TRBD1 might be the D (6 bases). The CDR3 length is 15 residues. The CDR3 DNA reads as TGTGCCAGCCGCATCCAACAGGGAGACACCGGGGTGCTGTTTTTT. Translating gives CASRIQQGDTGVLFF.

This clonotype was detected a few times. V gene TRBV3-1 combines with J gene TRBJ2-5; no firm D call. CDR1 and CDR2 (germline): LGHDT, YNNKEL (reference sequence). The CDR3 is made up of 14 amino acids. Trimming removed 3 bases from V and 1 base from J, with 9 bases in between. The CDR3 reads CASSQWQSQETQYF. In nucleotides, the CDR3 is TGTGCCAGCAGCCAGTGGCAGTCCCAAGAGACCCAGTACTTC.

Only a few counts were recorded for this clonotype. This likely stems from a read error, as it lies one base from a far larger clone. The CDR3 ends on some other residue instead of the conserved phenylalanine or tryptophan, so this is likely a read error. The chain couples TRBV6-1 to TRBJ2-3, with 10 bases identical to TRBD1. The germline CDR1 and CDR2 sequences are MNHNS and SASEGT. The CDR3 spans 15 residues. V lost 6 bases to trimming and J lost 4 bases; unmatched junction nucleotides: 7. This CDR3 reads CASRHGTGASDTQYL. The CDR3 coding sequence is TGTGCCAGCAGACACGGGACAGGGGCCTCAGATACGCAGTATTTA.

This clonotype has at least ten counts. The V call is TRBV5-5, the J call TRBJ2-1, with D unresolved. The CDR3 runs to 12 residues. Trimming took off 4 bases at V and 4 bases at J, with 6 bases between the two ends. Germline-derived CDR1 and CDR2 are SGHKS and YYEKEE (reference sequence). The CDR3 nucleotides read TGTGCCAGCAGCCAACTTTACAATGAGCAGTTCTTC. This gives the protein CASSQLYNEQFF.

The table lists this clonotype with many counts. The rearrangement uses TRBV12-5 and TRBJ2-5; no firm D call. The CDR3 is 13 residues long. Trimming pared 2 bases from V and 5 bases from J, leaving 9 bases between. Germline CDR1 LGHNT, CDR2 FRNRAP. The CDR3 DNA follows: TGTGCTAGTGGTTTGACTAATCTCGAGACCCAGTACTTC. Its protein product is CASGLTNLETQYF.

The V and J genes are TRBV28 and TRBJ2-7; D is perhaps TRBD1 (7 bases). Germline V lookup: CDR1 MDHEN, CDR2 SYDVKM. The CDR3 length is 13 residues. V was clipped by 8 bases and J by 7 bases, with 18 bases between them. The CDR3 here is CASRAGQTFEQYF. CDR3 coding DNA: TGTGCCAGCCGCGCGGGACAGACCTTTGAGCAGTACTTC.

The table lists this clonotype with many counts. The V call is TRBV11-3, the J call TRBJ2-7; D gene uncertain. The V end lost 5 bases, the J end lost 0 bases, and 5 bases lay between the germline ends. This CDR3 is built from 12 residues. Looked up from germline, CDR1 is SGHNT and CDR2 is YENEEA. This CDR3 is CASSGTSYEQYF. CDR3 DNA: TGTGCCAGCAGCGGCACCTCCTACGAGCAGTACTTC. Using reference TRBV11-3 and TRBJ2-7 for the parts outside the CDR3, the full variable domain is EAGVVQSPRYKIIEKKQPVAFWCNPISGHNTLYWYLQNLGQGPELLIRYENEEAVDDSQLPKDRFSAERLKGVDSTLKIQPAELGDSAVYLCASSGTSYEQYFGPGTRLTVT.